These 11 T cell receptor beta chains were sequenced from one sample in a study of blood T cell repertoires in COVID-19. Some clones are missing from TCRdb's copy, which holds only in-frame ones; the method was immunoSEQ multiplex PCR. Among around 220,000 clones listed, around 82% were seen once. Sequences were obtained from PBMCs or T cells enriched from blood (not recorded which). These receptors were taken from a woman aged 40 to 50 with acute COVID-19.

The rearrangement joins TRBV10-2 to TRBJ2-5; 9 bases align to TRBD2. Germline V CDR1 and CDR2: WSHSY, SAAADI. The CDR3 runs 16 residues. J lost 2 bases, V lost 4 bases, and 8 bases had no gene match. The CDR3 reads CASSGTRLAVQETQYF. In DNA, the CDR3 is TGCGCCAGCAGTGGTACCCGACTAGCGGTTCAAGAGACCCAGTACTTC.

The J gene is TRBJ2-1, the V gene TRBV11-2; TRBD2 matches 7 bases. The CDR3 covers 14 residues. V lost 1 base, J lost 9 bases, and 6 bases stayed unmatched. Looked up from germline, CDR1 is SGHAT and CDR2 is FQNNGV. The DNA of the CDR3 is TGTGCCAGCAGCTTAGGTGGGAGGGAGAGTGAGCAGTTCTTC. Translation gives CASSLGGRESEQFF.

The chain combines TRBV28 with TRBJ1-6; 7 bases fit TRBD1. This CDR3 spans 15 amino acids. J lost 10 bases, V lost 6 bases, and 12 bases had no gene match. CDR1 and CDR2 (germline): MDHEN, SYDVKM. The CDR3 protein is CASSPADRVGSPLHF. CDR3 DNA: TGTGCCAGCAGCCCAGCCGACAGGGTGGGATCACCCCTCCACTTT.

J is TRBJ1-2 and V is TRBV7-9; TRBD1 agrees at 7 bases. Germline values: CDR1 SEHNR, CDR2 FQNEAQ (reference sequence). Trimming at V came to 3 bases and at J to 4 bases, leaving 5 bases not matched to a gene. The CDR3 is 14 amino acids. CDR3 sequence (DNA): TGTGCCAGCAGCTTCGACAGGGCAGCCTATGGCTACACCTTC. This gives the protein CASSFDRAAYGYTF.

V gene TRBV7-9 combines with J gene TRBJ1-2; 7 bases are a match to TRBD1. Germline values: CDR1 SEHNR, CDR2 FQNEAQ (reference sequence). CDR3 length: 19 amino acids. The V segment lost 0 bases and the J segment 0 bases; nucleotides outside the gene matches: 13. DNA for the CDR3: TGTGCCAGCAGCTTAGCTTGGGGACAGAGCCTTTCTGCTAACTATGGCTACACCTTC. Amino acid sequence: CASSLAWGQSLSANYGYTF. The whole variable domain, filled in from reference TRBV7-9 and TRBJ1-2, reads DTGVSQNPRHKITKRGQNVTFRCDPISEHNRLYWYRQTLGQGPEFLTYFQNEAQLEKSRLLSDRFSAERPKGSFSTLEIQRTEQGDSAMYLCASSLAWGQSLSANYGYTFGSGTRLTVV.

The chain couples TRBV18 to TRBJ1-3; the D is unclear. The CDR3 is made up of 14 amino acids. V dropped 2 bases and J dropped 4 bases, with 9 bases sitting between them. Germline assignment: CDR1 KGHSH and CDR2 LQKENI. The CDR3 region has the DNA TGTGCCAGCTCACCAGCGGGAGACGGAAACACCATATATTTT. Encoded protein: CASSPAGDGNTIYF.

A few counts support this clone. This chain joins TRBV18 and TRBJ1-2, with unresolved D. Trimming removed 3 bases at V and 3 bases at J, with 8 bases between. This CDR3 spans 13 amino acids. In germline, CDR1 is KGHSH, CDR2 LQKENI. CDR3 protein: CASSPSRDYGYTF. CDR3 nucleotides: TGTGCCAGCTCACCTAGTCGTGACTATGGCTACACCTTC.

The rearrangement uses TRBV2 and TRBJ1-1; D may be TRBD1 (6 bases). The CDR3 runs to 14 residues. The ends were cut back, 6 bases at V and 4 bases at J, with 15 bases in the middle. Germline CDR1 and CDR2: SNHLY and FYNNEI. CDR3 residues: CASSRVVGGTEAFF. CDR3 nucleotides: TGTGCCAGCAGCCGGGTTGTAGGGGGCACTGAAGCTTTCTTT. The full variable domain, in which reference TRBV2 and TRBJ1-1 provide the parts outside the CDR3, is EPEVTQTPSHQVTQMGQEVILRCVPISNHLYFYWYRQILGQKVEFLVSFYNNEISEKSEIFDDQFSVERPDGSNFTLKIRSTKLEDSAMYFCASSRVVGGTEAFFGQGTRLTVV.

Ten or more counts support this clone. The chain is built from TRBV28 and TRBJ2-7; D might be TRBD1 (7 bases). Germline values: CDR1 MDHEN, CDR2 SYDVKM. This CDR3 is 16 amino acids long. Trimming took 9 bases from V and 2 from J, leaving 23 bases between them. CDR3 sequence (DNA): TGTGCCAGTCAGGGGGGATCGGGAGCGTCGACCTACGAGCAGTACTTC. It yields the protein CASQGGSGASTYEQYF.

The DNA for the CDR3 is TGTGCCAGCAGCGAAGACAGGGTAGGAACTGAAGCTTTCTTT. Protein: CASSEDRVGTEAFF. The V and J genes are TRBV9 and TRBJ1-1; the match to TRBD1 covers 7 bases. V lost 3 bases and J lost 5; bases outside the gene matches: 7. CDR1 and CDR2 (germline): SGDLS, YYNGEE. The CDR3 covers 14 residues.

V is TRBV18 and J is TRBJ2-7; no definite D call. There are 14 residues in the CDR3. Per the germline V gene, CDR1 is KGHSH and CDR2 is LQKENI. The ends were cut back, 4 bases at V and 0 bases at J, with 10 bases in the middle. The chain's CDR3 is CASSQTLSSYEQYF. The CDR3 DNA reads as TGTGCCAGCTCACAAACACTAAGCTCCTACGAGCAGTACTTC.